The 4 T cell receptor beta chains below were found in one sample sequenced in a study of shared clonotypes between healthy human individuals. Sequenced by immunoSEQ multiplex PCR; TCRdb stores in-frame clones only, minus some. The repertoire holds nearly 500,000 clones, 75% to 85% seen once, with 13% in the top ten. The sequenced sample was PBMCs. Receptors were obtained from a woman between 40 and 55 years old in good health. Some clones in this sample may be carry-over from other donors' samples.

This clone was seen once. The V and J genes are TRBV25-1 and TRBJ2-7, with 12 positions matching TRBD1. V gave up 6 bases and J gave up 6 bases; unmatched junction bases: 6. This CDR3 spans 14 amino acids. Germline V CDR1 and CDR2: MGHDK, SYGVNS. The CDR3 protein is CASRPGQGAVEQYF. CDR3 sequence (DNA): TGTGCCAGCAGGCCGGGACAGGGGGCTGTCGAGCAGTACTTC.

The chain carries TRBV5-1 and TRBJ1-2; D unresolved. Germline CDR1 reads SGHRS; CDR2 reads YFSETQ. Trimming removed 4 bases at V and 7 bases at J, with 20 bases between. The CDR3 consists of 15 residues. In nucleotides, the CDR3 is TGCGCCAGCAGCCCCTCGGAGGGCCCTTATACTGGCTACACCTTC. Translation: CASSPSEGPYTGYTF.

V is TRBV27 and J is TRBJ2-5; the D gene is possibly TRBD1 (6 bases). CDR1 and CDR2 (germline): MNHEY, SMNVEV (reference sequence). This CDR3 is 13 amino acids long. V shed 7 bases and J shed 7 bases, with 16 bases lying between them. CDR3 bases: TGTGCCAGCATGATGGGGGCATCGGGGACCCAGTACTTC. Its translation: CASMMGASGTQYF.

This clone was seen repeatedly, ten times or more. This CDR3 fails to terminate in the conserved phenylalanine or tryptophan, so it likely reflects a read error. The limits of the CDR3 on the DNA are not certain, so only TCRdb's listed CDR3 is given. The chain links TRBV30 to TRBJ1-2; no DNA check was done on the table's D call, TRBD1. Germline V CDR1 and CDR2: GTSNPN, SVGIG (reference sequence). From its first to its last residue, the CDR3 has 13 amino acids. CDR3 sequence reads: CAWSVGQWEGCTL.